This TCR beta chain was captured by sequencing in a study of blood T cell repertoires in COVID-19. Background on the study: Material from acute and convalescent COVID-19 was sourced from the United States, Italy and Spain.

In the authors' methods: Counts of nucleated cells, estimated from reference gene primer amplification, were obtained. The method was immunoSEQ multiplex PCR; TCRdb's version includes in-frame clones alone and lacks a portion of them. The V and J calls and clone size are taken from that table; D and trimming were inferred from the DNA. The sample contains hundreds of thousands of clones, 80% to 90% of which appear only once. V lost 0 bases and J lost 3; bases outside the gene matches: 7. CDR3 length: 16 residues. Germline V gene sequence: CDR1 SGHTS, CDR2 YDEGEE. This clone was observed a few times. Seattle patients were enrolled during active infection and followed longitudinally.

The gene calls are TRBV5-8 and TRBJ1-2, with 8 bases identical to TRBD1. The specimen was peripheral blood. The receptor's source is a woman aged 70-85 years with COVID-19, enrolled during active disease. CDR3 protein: CASSLAGQGLYYGYTF. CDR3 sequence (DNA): TGTGCCAGCAGCTTGGCCGGACAGGGCCTTTACTATGGCTACACCTTC.